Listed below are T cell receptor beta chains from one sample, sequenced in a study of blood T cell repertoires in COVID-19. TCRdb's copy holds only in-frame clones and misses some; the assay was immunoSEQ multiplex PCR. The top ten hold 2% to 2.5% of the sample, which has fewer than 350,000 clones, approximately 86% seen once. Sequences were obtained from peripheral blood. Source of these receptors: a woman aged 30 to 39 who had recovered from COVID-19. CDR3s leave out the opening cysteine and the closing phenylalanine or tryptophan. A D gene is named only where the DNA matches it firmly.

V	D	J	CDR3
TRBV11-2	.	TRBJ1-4	ASSPPGIPQEKLF
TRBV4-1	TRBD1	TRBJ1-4	ASSQETGGVSEKLF
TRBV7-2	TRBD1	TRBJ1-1	ASSWGTANTEAF
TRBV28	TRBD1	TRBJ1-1	ASRTGGGGAF
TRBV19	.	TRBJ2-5	ASSHVDTRETQY
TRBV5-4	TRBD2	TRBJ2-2	ASSLVGPSGGLNTGELF
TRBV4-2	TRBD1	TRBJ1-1	ASSPVPGQGADTEAF
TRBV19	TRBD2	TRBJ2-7	ASSQLAGAYEQY
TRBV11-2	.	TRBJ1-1	ASSVIQGLEAF
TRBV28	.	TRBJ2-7	ASRTGISYEQY
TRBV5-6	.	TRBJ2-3	ASSLEGGPTDTQY
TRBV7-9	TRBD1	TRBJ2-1	ASSTTRTGRSYNEQF
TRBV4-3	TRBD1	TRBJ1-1	ASSQDPPGGRGTEAF
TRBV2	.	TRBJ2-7	ASSSSDEQY
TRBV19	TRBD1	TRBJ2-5	ASSPDRANHGETQY
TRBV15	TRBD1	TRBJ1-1	ATSREGQGRVAF
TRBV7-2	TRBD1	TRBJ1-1	ASGTGNTEAF
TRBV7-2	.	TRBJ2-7	ASSVSSSPATYEQY
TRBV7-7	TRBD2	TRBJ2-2	ASSLFAGAVTGELF
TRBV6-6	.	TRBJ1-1	ASRTGSNTEAF
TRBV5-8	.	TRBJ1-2	ASSWPGLSYGYT
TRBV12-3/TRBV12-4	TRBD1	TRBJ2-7	ARRDRPYEQY
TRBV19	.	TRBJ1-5	AIDTFPGQPQH
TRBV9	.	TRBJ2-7	ASSVSSGYEQY
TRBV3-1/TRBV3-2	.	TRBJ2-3	ASSPRDSPTDTQY
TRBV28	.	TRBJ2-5	ASSLRGSRETQY
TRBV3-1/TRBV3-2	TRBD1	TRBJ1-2	ASRKPGQSYGYT
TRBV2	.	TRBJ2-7	ASSESWQGLYEQY
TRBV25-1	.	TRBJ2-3	ASGSGTDTQY
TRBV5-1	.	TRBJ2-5	ASSLYREKTQY
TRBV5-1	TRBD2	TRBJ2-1	ASSRSGRTSGYNEQF
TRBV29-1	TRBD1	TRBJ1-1	SGGRGQGAEAF
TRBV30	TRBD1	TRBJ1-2	AWTRDRDYGYT
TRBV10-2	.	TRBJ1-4	ASSEINANEKLF
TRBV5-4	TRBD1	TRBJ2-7	ASSLVGQGYEQY
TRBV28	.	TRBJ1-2	ASSWTETFNYGYT
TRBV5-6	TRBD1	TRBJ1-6	ASSLGMGQLNSPLH
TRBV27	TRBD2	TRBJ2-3	ASKGPGSSTGGPPDTQY
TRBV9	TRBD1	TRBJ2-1	ASSAGTGVNNEQF
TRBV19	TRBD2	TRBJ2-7	ASTKFHSPGQTSGRYEQY
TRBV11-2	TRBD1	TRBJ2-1	ASSLVGQGAKDNEQF
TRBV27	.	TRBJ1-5	ASSLGGGRQPQH
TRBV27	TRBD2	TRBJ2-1	ASRIAGGYNEQF
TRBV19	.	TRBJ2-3	ASSPPGIITDTQY
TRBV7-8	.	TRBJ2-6	ASSLSPTPPGVDSGANVLT
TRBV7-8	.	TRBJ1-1	ASSLGFEDMNTEAF
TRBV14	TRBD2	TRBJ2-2	ASSQGSPGGTGELF
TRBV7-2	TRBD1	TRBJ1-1	ASSVPGQALPLNTEAF